What follows are 25 T cell receptor beta chains derived from one specimen sequenced in a study of T cell repertoires in cytomegalovirus infection. No antigen has been identified for these receptors. TCRdb re-derived calls from the reads in MiXCR, one entry per CDR3 protein. Of some 920,000 distinct CDR3 sequences in the sample, about 33% were seen once. Sequences were derived from cultured CD8+ T cells from PBMCs, sampled from culture after CMV antigen stimulation. The receptors stem from a human donor in good health (CMV status not recorded). Some clones in this sample may be carry-over from other donors' samples.

CDR3 nucleotide sequence: TGTGCCAGCAGCAAACCGGGACTAGCGGGGGACAATGAGCAGTTCTTC. Residues: CASSKPGLAGDNEQFF. The V call is TRBV7-9, the J call TRBJ2-1; TRBD2 agrees at 14 bases. Germline loops: CDR1 SEHNR, CDR2 FQNEAQ (reference sequence). Trimming took 5 bases from V and 5 from J; bases not matched to a gene: 5. The CDR3 is 16 residues long.

This clonotype appeared a few times. V usage is TRBV27 and J usage is TRBJ2-7; D is undetermined. Deletions cut 6 bases from V and 5 bases from J, with 14 bases between. The CDR3 contains 13 residues. CDR1 and CDR2 (germline): MNHEY, SMNVEV (reference sequence). CDR3 protein: CASRESYVDEQYF. In nucleotides, the CDR3 is TGTGCCAGCAGAGAAAGTTACGTAGACGAGCAGTACTTC.

The V call is TRBV5-1, the J call TRBJ1-1, with D maybe TRBD1 (5 bases). Per the germline V gene, CDR1 is SGHRS and CDR2 is YFSETQ. The CDR3 runs to 15 residues. V lost 0 bases to trimming and J lost 1 base, with 10 bases between them. The CDR3 region is CASSLDVTANTEAFF. The DNA for the CDR3 is TGCGCCAGCAGCTTGGACGTGACAGCGAACACTGAAGCTTTCTTT. The full variable domain, completed using reference TRBV5-1 and TRBJ1-1, is KAGVTQTPRYLIKTRGQQVTLSCSPISGHRSVSWYQQTPGQGLQFLFEYFSETQRNKGNFPGRFSGRQFSNSRSEMNVSTLELGDSALYLCASSLDVTANTEAFFGQGTRLTVV.

This clonotype was observed a few times. The rearrangement joins TRBV7-8 to TRBJ1-4; a weak D match, TRBD1 (5 bases). The CDR3 spans 17 residues. Germline CDR1 SGHVS, CDR2 FQNEAQ. Trimming left V 3 bases short and J 8 bases short, with 22 bases between. CDR3 sequence reads: CASSLIGPVGRWEKLFF. CDR3 DNA sequence: TGTGCCAGCAGCTTGATTGGGCCGGTGGGGCGCTGGGAAAAACTGTTTTTT.

V gene TRBV18 combines with J gene TRBJ2-1, with D possibly being TRBD1 (5 bases). Germline CDR1 and CDR2: KGHSH and LQKENI. V lost 3 bases, J lost 6 bases, and 12 bases lay in between. CDR3 length equals 14 residues. The CDR3 loop reads CASSPHPDSNEQFF. Here the CDR3 DNA reads TGTGCCAGCTCACCCCACCCCGACAGCAATGAGCAGTTCTTC.

J is TRBJ2-3 and V is TRBV27; TRBD2 aligns across 13 bases. Trimming removed 1 base from V and 3 bases from J; junction bases left unmatched: 13. Germline loops: CDR1 MNHEY, CDR2 SMNVEV (reference sequence). This CDR3 has 20 residues. CDR3: CASSLWAGTSGETLTDTQYF. CDR3 coding DNA: TGTGCCAGCAGTTTATGGGCCGGGACTAGCGGGGAGACGTTAACAGATACGCAGTATTTT.

This clonotype was detected only a few times. The J gene is TRBJ1-4, the V gene TRBV4-3, with TRBD1 matching over 11 bases. CDR1 and CDR2 from the germline V gene are LGHNA and YSLEER. The CDR3 is 14 amino acids. V shed 1 base and J 11 bases; nucleotides not matched to a gene: 3. The DNA of the CDR3 is TGCGCCAGCAGCCAAGTCGGGACAGGGGGTAAACTGTTTTTT. It specifies CASSQVGTGGKLFF.

About this clonotype itself: The final CDR3 position lacks the conserved phenylalanine or tryptophan, pointing to a likely read error. The V call is TRBV27, the J call TRBJ2-1, with D perhaps matching TRBD1 (5 bases). CDR3 size: 15 residues. Looked up from germline, CDR1 is MNHEY and CDR2 is SMNVEV (reference sequence). The CDR3 loop reads CASSLSGRPYNEQFL. In DNA, the CDR3 is TGTGCCAGCAGTCTATCAGGGCGTCCCTACAATGAGCAGTTCCTC.

A word on this clonotype: The junction differs from germline at one of its ends, possibly a read error. This sequence joins TRBV11-2 and TRBJ2-5; TRBD1 matches at 7 bases. CDR3 length: 15 amino acids. Per germline, CDR1 SGHAT and CDR2 FQNNGV. Here the CDR3 DNA reads TGTGTCAGCAGCTTGGGACCCGGACAGGCTGAGACCCAGTACTTC. It specifies CVSSLGPGQAETQYF.

The sample holds a few counts of this clonotype. The chain couples TRBV6-1 to TRBJ1-1; 8 bases are a match to TRBD1. Per the germline V gene, CDR1 is MNHNS and CDR2 is SASEGT. The trim removed 6 bases at V and 5 bases at J, leaving 5 bases unmatched. This CDR3 region has 13 residues. The CDR3 DNA follows: TGTGCCAGCAGCGACAGGGGATCTACTGAAGCTTTCTTT. Translating it yields CASSDRGSTEAFF.

This clonotype was found once. The chain links TRBV12-3 or TRBV12-4 to TRBJ1-6; no clear D. V was clipped by 7 bases and J by 0 bases, with 7 bases between them. The CDR3 length is 14 residues. CDR3: CASTNSSYNSPLHF. CDR3 DNA: TGTGCCAGCACTAACAGCTCCTATAATTCACCCCTCCACTTT.

The rearrangement uses TRBV7-6 and TRBJ1-1; weak D call: TRBD1 (5 bases). Deletions cut 2 bases from V and 3 bases from J, with 13 bases between. Germline values: CDR1 SGHVS, CDR2 FNYEAQ. CDR3 length equals 15 residues. As DNA, the CDR3 is TGTGCCAGCAGCTTAAATGGGGGAATCGACACTGAAGCTTTCTTT. Translation: CASSLNGGIDTEAFF.

This clonotype has a handful of counts. The DNA of the CDR3 is TGTGCCAGCAGTTTAGACCTAGCTTGGTCCTACGAGCAGTACTTC. Residues: CASSLDLAWSYEQYF. The rearrangement links TRBV12-3 or TRBV12-4 to TRBJ2-7, with D possibly matching TRBD2 (5 bases). V shed 1 base and J shed 1 base, with 11 bases lying between them. This CDR3 region has 15 residues.

The table lists this clonotype with a few counts. This chain uses TRBV9 with TRBJ2-2; D possibly corresponds to TRBD1 (6 bases). Germline CDR1 reads SGDLS; CDR2 reads YYNGEE. Trimming removed 0 bases at V and 4 bases at J, with 13 bases between. The CDR3 is made up of 16 amino acids. The CDR3 DNA reads as TGTGCCAGCAGCGTAGACAGGGAGAAACTCACCGGGGAGCTGTTTTTT. This sequence encodes CASSVDREKLTGELFF. The complete variable domain, with remaining parts taken from reference TRBV9 and TRBJ2-2, reads DSGVTQTPKHLITATGQRVTLRCSPRSGDLSVYWYQQSLDQGLQFLIQYYNGEERAKGNILERFSAQQFPDLHSELNLSSLELGDSALYFCASSVDREKLTGELFFGEGSRLTVL.

This chain links TRBV27 with TRBJ2-5; perhaps TRBD2 as D (6 bases). CDR3 length equals 14 residues. Trimming left V 7 bases short and J 4 bases short, with 16 bases between. Looked up from germline, CDR1 is MNHEY and CDR2 is SMNVEV (reference sequence). The CDR3 loop reads CASNQNRGGETQYF. The DNA of the CDR3 is TGTGCCAGCAACCAAAACCGGGGAGGAGAGACCCAGTACTTC.

V usage is TRBV7-8 and J usage is TRBJ2-3, with 9 bases fitting TRBD1. Germline CDR1 reads SGHVS; CDR2 reads FQNEAQ. The CDR3 extends over 16 amino acids. The J segment lost 5 bases and the V segment lost 7 bases, leaving 13 bases of the junction unmatched. CDR3 loop: CASISTRGQGGDTQYF. As DNA, the CDR3 is TGTGCCAGCATCTCCACCAGGGGACAGGGCGGAGATACGCAGTATTTT.

This chain links TRBV4-3 with TRBJ2-1; maybe TRBD2 (5 bases). This CDR3 has 15 residues. V was clipped by 0 bases and J by 8 bases, with 14 bases between them. Germline values: CDR1 LGHNA, CDR2 YSLEER. The CDR3 loop is CASSQDSASEDEQFF. CDR3 nucleotides: TGCGCCAGCAGCCAAGATAGCGCTTCTGAGGATGAGCAGTTCTTC.

The CDR3: CASSPPERADEQYV. The CDR3 DNA reads as TGTGCCAGCAGCCCCCCCGAGAGGGCCGACGAGCAGTACGTC. The chain joins TRBV14 to TRBJ2-7; perhaps TRBD2 as D (5 bases). Germline values: CDR1 SGHDN, CDR2 FVKESK. Trimming removed 4 bases from V and 5 bases from J, with 15 bases in between. This CDR3 comprises 14 residues.

This chain uses TRBV27 with TRBJ2-7, with TRBD2 matching over 7 bases. This CDR3 contains 13 residues. The germline V gene encodes CDR1 MNHEY and CDR2 SMNVEV (reference sequence). J gave up 7 bases and V 2 bases, and 5 bases lay outside the gene matches. The CDR3 protein is CASSLAGGLEQYF. CDR3 in DNA: TGTGCCAGCAGTTTAGCCGGGGGGTTAGAGCAGTACTTC.

The genes are TRBV3-1 and TRBJ1-2, with D unresolved. Looked up from germline, CDR1 is LGHDT and CDR2 is YNNKEL (reference sequence). This CDR3 has 17 amino acids. Trimming took off 2 bases at V and 6 bases at J, with 22 bases between the two ends. The CDR3 region is CASSQLRVDRAEDGYTF. CDR3 nucleotide sequence: TGTGCCAGCAGCCAACTACGCGTCGATAGGGCTGAAGATGGCTACACCTTC.

In its sample, this clonotype was seen a few times. The V gene is TRBV4-1, the J gene TRBJ2-1, with a possible D match to TRBD2 (5 bases). CDR1 and CDR2 from the germline V gene are MGHRA and YSYEKL. This CDR3 comprises 15 residues. V lost 1 base to trimming and J lost 8 bases, with 15 bases between them. The DNA of the CDR3 is TGCGCCAGCAGCCAAGCTAGCCCTCTGAGGGATGAGCAGTTCTTC. The encoded protein is CASSQASPLRDEQFF.

The count of this clonotype is one. This chain connects TRBV7-9 to TRBJ2-7; D assignment may be TRBD1 or TRBD2 (5 bases each). V was trimmed by 3 bases and J by 1 base, leaving 10 bases between them. This CDR3 comprises 14 residues. Per germline, CDR1 SEHNR and CDR2 FQNEAQ (reference sequence). As DNA, the CDR3 is TGTGCCAGCAGCTTCTCCGAGGGGTCCTACGAGCAGTACGTC. The encoded protein is CASSFSEGSYEQYV.

About this clonotype itself: A read error is possible here, since a much larger clone lies one base away. This chain connects TRBV7-9 to TRBJ2-1; 9 bases agree with TRBD1. The CDR3 is 13 amino acids. CDR1 and CDR2 from the germline V gene are SEHNR and FQNEAQ (reference sequence). The V segment lost 4 bases and the J segment 8 bases; nucleotides outside the gene matches: 3. The CDR3 nucleotides are TGTGCCAGCAGCTCGGACAGGGGCTATGAGCAGTTCTTC. This sequence encodes CASSSDRGYEQFF.

This clonotype has a handful of counts. The chain carries TRBV7-4 and TRBJ2-1; a weak D match, TRBD2 (6 bases). Germline V CDR1 and CDR2: SGHVT, SQSDAQ. The V end was cut by 5 bases, the J end by 2 bases, with 16 bases between. The CDR3 sequence is 16 residues long. The DNA for the CDR3 is TGTGCCAGCAGCCAAGAGGGACTTGGGCCCTACAATGAGCAGTTCTTC. Residues: CASSQEGLGPYNEQFF.

Regarding this clonotype: A much larger clone differs from this one at a single base, so this may be a read error. The chain uses TRBV6-5 and TRBJ2-6, with 9 positions matching TRBD1. Germline V gene sequence: CDR1 MNHEY, CDR2 SVGAGI. CDR3 length equals 16 residues. CDR3 in DNA: TGTGTCAGCCGAATGGACAGGGGCACTGGGGCCAACGTCCTGACTTTC. It translates to CVSRMDRGTGANVLTF.